This T cell receptor beta chain emerged from a study of shared clonotypes between healthy human individuals. Using immunoSEQ multiplex PCR, the repertoire was profiled, and TCRdb retains in-frame clones only, with some absent. The data contain 600,000 or so clones, roughly 98% of them seen just once; the ten biggest clones take up 0.3%. Germline V gives CDR1 SEHNR, CDR2 FQNEAQ (reference sequence). This CDR3 has 14 residues. Trimming took off 0 bases at V and 3 bases at J, with 9 bases between the two ends. Naive-designated CD8 cells lacked CD45RO, were positively enriched for CCR7, and omitted terminally differentiated effector memory CD45RA+ cells.

Sequenced: naive CD8+ T cells sorted from blood. V gene TRBV7-9 combines with J gene TRBJ2-7; D is ambiguous. The sequence was collected from a man aged 30 to 45 in good health. CDR3 residues: CASSLAARLYEQYF. The CDR3 coding sequence is TGTGCCAGCAGCTTAGCCGCCAGACTCTACGAGCAGTACTTC.